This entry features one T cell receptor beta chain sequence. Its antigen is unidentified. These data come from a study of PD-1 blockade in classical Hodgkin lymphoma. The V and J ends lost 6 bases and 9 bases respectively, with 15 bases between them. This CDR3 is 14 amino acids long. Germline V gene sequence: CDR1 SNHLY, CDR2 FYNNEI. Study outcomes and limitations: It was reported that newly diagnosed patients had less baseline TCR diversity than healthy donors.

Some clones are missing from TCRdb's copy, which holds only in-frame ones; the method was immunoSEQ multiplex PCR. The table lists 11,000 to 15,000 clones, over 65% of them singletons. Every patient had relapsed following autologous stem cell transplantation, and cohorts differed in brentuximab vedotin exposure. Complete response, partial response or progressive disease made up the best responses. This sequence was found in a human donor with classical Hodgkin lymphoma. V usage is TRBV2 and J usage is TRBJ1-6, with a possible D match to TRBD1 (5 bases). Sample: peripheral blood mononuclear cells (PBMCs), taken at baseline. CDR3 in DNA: TGTGCCAGCAGGGGTGAGGGACGGGTTTCACCCCTCCACTTT. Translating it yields CASRGEGRVSPLHF.